This note documents a single T cell receptor (beta chain) sequence. Its cognate antigen is unknown. This entry comes from a study of cytomegalovirus exposure and HLA in healthy donors. PCR involved 60 Vbeta and 13 Jbeta primers. Libraries were prepared by immunoSEQ multiplex PCR; TCRdb keeps only in-frame clonotypes and omits some of them. The sample data list fewer than 130,000 clones. This CDR3 is 14 amino acids long. CDR1 is SNHLY and CDR2 is FYNNEI in the germline V gene. The V end lost 2 bases, the J end lost 6 bases, and 13 bases lay between the germline ends. Study conclusions and caveats: Indistinguishable V segments, including TRBV6-2 and TRBV6-3, were excluded. Immune exposure information comprised only CMV serostatus.

This clonotype originated in a man aged 45 to 65 in good health and CMV-seronegative. This chain uses TRBV2 with TRBJ1-2; D not certain. Sequencing input: PBMCs. CDR3 residues: CASSELIAGDGYTF. The CDR3, as DNA: TGTGCCAGCAGTGAATTGATCGCCGGTGATGGCTACACCTTC.